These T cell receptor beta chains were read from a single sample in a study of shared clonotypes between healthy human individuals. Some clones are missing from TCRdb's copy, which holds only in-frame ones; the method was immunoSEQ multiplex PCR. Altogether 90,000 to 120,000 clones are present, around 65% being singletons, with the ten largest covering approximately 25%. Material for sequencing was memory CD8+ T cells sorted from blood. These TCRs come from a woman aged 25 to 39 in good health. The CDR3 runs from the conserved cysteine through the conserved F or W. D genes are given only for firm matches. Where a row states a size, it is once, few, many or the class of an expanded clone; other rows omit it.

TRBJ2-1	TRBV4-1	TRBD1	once	TGCGCCAGCAGCCTCAAGCAGGGGGCAGCAGTTGAGCAGTTCTTC	CASSLKQGAAVEQFF
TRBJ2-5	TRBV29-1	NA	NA	TGCAGCGTTGAAACCGGGGCTGGAGAGACCCAGTACTTC	CSVETGAGETQYF
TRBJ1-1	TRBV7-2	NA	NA	TGTGCCAGCAGCTTTCAAGGGGACACTGAAGCTTTCTTT	CASSFQGDTEAFF
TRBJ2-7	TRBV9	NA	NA	TGTGCCAGCAGCCCCCCTTCCCACGAGCAGTACTTC	CASSPPSHEQYF
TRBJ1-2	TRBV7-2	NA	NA	TGTGCCAGCAGCTCTCTCTTTTCAGGGAACAACTATGGCTACACCTTC	CASSSLFSGNNYGYTF
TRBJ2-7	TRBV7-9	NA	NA	TGTGCCAGCAGCTTAACTTCCTACGAGCAGTACTTC	CASSLTSYEQYF
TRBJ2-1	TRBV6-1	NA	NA	TGTGCCAGCAGTGTGGCGGTACAGAATGAGCAGTTCTTC	CASSVAVQNEQFF
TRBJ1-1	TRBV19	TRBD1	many	TGTGCCAGTAGTCCATGGACAGGGGGTCTGGACACTGAAGCTTTCTTT	CASSPWTGGLDTEAFF
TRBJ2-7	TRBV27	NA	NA	TGTGCCAGCAGTTCAACGCTAAGCTACGAGCAGTACTTC	CASSSTLSYEQYF
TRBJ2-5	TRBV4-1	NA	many	TGCGCCAGCAGCCAACAGGAGATGGGAGAGACCCAGTACTTC	CASSQQEMGETQYF
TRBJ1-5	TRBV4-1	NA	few	TGCGCCAGCAGCCAAGAATGGATGGTGTGGCCCCAGCATTTT	CASSQEWMVWPQHF
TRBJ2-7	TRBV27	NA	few	TGTGCCAGCAGTGGGCGGACGGGCGAGCAGTACTTC	CASSGRTGEQYF
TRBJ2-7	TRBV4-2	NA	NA	TGTGCCAGCAGCCAAGTCAGGGAATGGGGCTCCTACGAGCAGTACTTC	CASSQVREWGSYEQYF
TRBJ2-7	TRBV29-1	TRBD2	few	TGCAGCGTTGAGCGGCGGGAGGGCCTTTACGAGCAGTACTTC	CSVERREGLYEQYF
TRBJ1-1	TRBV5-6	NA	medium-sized	TGTGCCAGCAGCCTGTCGTCAATGAACACTGAAGCTTTCTTT	CASSLSSMNTEAFF
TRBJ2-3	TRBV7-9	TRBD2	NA	TGTGCCAGCAGCGGAAGCGGGGAAGATACGCAGTATTTT	CASSGSGEDTQYF
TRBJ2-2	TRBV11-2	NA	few	TGTGCCAGCAGCCAAACTCCCCGGGCGATCGGGGACACCGGGGAGCTGTTTTTT	CASSQTPRAIGDTGELFF
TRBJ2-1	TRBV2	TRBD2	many	TGTGCCAGCATCGGGACTAGCGGGGGGGTCTACAATGAGCAGTTCTTC	CASIGTSGGVYNEQFF
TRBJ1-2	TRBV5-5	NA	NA	TGTGCCAGCAGCTTGAGTCGGAGGATGGCGAATGGCTACACCTTC	CASSLSRRMANGYTF
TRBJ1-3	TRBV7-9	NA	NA	TGTGCCAGCAGTCGGCCGACAGGAAACACCATATATTTT	CASSRPTGNTIYF
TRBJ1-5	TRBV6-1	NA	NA	TGTGCCAGCAGTGAGGGAGGGGGTAATCAGCCCCAGCATTTT	CASSEGGGNQPQHF
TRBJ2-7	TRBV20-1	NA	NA	TGCAGTGCTAGCAGGGACTACGAGCAGTACTTC	CSASRDYEQYF
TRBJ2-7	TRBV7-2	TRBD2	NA	TGTGCCAGCAGCTTAAGACTAGCGGGAGGCTACGAGCAGTACTTC	CASSLRLAGGYEQYF
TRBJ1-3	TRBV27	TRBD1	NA	TGTGCCAGCAGTCCTCTACAGGGGGCGGCCGGAAACACCATATATTTT	CASSPLQGAAGNTIYF
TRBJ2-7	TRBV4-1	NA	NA	TGCGCCAGCAGCCAAGATCGGGAGCCCCCCTACGAGCAGTACTTC	CASSQDREPPYEQYF
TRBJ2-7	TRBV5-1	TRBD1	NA	TGCGCCAGCAGCTGGACAGGGGTGGGTGAGCAGTACTTC	CASSWTGVGEQYF
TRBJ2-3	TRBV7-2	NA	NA	TGTGCCAGCAGCTTATGGCAGCCGTATTTGCTCACAGATACGCAGTATTTT	CASSLWQPYLLTDTQYF
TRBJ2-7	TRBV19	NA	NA	TGTGCCAGTAGTATAGGGGCAAGCTCCTACGAGCAGTACTTC	CASSIGASSYEQYF
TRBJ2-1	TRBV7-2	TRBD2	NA	TGTGCCAGCAGCTTGCTCCCGGCCGGGACTAGCGGAAATGAGCAGTTCTTC	CASSLLPAGTSGNEQFF
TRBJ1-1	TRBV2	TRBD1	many	TGTGCCAGCACTGGCGGACAGGCGAGGACTGAAGCTTTCTTT	CASTGGQARTEAFF
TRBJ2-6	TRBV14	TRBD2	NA	TGTGCCAGCAGCCTCCGACTAGCGGGTCGCTCTGGGGCCAACGTCCTGACTTTC	CASSLRLAGRSGANVLTF
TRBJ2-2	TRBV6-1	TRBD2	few	TGTGCCAGCAGTGAAGGGGGGAGGGACACCGGGGAGCTGTTTTTT	CASSEGGRDTGELFF
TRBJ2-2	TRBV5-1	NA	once	TGCGCCAGCAGCCAGCAACAGGGTTTCACCGGGGAGCTGTTTTTT	CASSQQQGFTGELFF
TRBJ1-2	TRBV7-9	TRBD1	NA	TGTGCCAGCAGCTCCTGGACAGGGGAGGGCTACACCTTC	CASSSWTGEGYTF
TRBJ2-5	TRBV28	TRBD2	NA	TGTGCCAGCAGCCAGGACGGGAGGTGGGAGACCCAGTACTTC	CASSQDGRWETQYF
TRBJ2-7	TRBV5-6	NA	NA	TGTGCCAGCAGCCTCGGGACCCGCGAGCAGTACTTC	CASSLGTREQYF
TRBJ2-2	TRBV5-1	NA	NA	TGCGCCAGCAGCTTGGGACAGAACACCGGGGAGCTGTTTTTT	CASSLGQNTGELFF
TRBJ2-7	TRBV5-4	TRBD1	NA	TGTGCCAGCAGCGGTTTTGGACAGGACGAGAGCTCCTACGAGCAGTACTTC	CASSGFGQDESSYEQYF
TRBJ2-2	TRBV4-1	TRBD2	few	TGCGCCAGCAGCCAAGATGGAAGAAAAGCGGGAAGGTCTTCCGGGGAGCTGTTTTTT	CASSQDGRKAGRSSGELFF
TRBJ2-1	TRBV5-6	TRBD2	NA	TGTGCCAGCAGCTTAGAGAGCGGGAGAGTCTTCAATGAGCAGTTCTTC	CASSLESGRVFNEQFF
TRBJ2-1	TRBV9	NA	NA	TGTGCCAGCAGCGACATGCCGGGACTCCTATTAAATGAGCAGTTCTTC	CASSDMPGLLLNEQFF
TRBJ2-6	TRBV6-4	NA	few	TGTGCCAGCAGTCATAAGACAGATTCTGGGGCCAACGTCCTGACTTTC	CASSHKTDSGANVLTF
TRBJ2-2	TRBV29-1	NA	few	TGCAGCGGCTTCAGGGAGAACACCGGGGAGCTGTTTTTT	CSGFRENTGELFF
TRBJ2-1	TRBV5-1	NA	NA	TGCGCCAGTTCTAGAACAGGGAACCACAATGAGCAGTTCTTC	CASSRTGNHNEQFF
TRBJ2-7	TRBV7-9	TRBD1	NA	TGTGCCAGCAGCCGAGGGACAGGGCCCTCCTACGAGCAGTACTTC	CASSRGTGPSYEQYF